What follows are 20 T cell receptor beta chains derived from one specimen sequenced in a study of blood T cell repertoires in COVID-19. TCRdb keeps only in-frame clones here, not all; method: immunoSEQ multiplex PCR. This table holds 130,000 or so clones, roughly 84% found once. The material sequenced was PBMCs or T cells enriched from blood (not recorded which). The source of these receptors is a woman under 40 who had recovered from COVID-19.

This clone came up a few times. The genes are TRBV5-6 and TRBJ2-7; TRBD1 agrees at 9 bases. After removal of 4 bases from V and 4 bases from J, the junction contained 9 bases not matched to a gene. CDR3 length: 15 amino acids. Germline values: CDR1 SGHDT, CDR2 YYEEEE. The DNA for the CDR3 is TGTGCCAGCAGCCTCCGGACAGGGGTGATATACGAGCAGTACTTC. It is translated as CASSLRTGVIYEQYF.

The rearrangement uses TRBV27 and TRBJ2-5; 11 bases align to TRBD2. The V segment lost 4 bases and the J segment 2 bases; nucleotides outside the gene matches: 9. This CDR3 comprises 17 residues. Germline lookup yields CDR1 MNHEY and CDR2 SMNVEV (reference sequence). CDR3 protein: CASSSHGLAGLQETQYF. Here the CDR3 DNA reads TGTGCCAGCAGTTCCCATGGACTAGCGGGTTTACAAGAGACCCAGTACTTC.

The V call is TRBV19, the J call TRBJ1-6; 10 bases match TRBD1. V was clipped by 4 bases and J by 10 bases; unmatched bases: 7. There are 15 residues in the CDR3. Germline-derived CDR1 and CDR2 are LNHDA and SQIVND (reference sequence). CDR3 protein: CASSTETGGASPLHF. The DNA of the CDR3 is TGTGCCAGTAGTACAGAGACAGGGGGCGCATCACCCCTCCACTTT.

The rearrangement joins TRBV18 to TRBJ1-1; D perhaps matches TRBD1 (5 bases). Trimming took off 6 bases at V and 6 bases at J, with 23 bases between the two ends. Germline CDR1 KGHSH, CDR2 LQKENI. This CDR3 region has 16 residues. The CDR3 bases are TGTGCCAGCTCTCGAGGACCAGGGTCCCGCGGGGCTGAAGCTTTCTTT. Translation: CASSRGPGSRGAEAFF.

This rearrangement joins TRBV7-8 to TRBJ1-2, with D perhaps TRBD1 (5 bases). Trimming took 0 bases from V and 3 from J, leaving 11 bases between them. The germline V gene has CDR1 SGHVS and CDR2 FQNEAQ. The CDR3 has 15 residues. The CDR3 coding sequence is TGTGCCAGCAGCTTAGCGCGGGGGACCTACTATGGCTACACCTTC. Its translation is CASSLARGTYYGYTF.

This chain connects TRBV19 to TRBJ2-1; 10 nucleotides match TRBD2. V was clipped by 5 bases and J by 8 bases; unmatched bases: 9. CDR1 LNHDA and CDR2 SQIVND come from the germline V gene (reference sequence). The CDR3 is made up of 15 amino acids. DNA of the CDR3: TGTGCCAGTAGTGGGCCGGGACTAGCGCCGGATGAGCAGTTCTTC. Its protein is CASSGPGLAPDEQFF.

V and J are TRBV27 and TRBJ2-2; perhaps TRBD2 as D (5 bases). This CDR3 region has 12 residues. Trimming took off 3 bases at V and 7 bases at J, with 6 bases between the two ends. Germline CDR1 MNHEY, CDR2 SMNVEV (reference sequence). The CDR3 region is CASSFAGGELFF. The DNA for the CDR3 is TGTGCCAGCAGTTTTGCGGGCGGGGAGCTGTTTTTT.

The chain uses TRBV28 and TRBJ1-6; D gene unclear. This CDR3 contains 16 residues. The V end lost 7 bases, the J end lost 6 bases, and 19 bases lay between the germline ends. From germline, CDR1 is MDHEN and CDR2 SYDVKM. The CDR3 here is CASIRGGMNPNSPLHF. As DNA, the CDR3 is TGTGCCAGCATCAGAGGAGGGATGAACCCTAATTCACCCCTCCACTTT.

The chain has TRBV7-9 and TRBJ2-3; 11 bases fit TRBD2. After removal of 6 bases from V and 4 bases from J, the junction contained 6 bases not matched to a gene. Germline V lookup: CDR1 SEHNR, CDR2 FQNEAQ (reference sequence). The CDR3 extends over 15 amino acids. The CDR3 DNA sequence: TGTGCCAGCAGAGTAGCGGGAGGGCAGGCAGATACGCAGTATTTT. Its translation: CASRVAGGQADTQYF.

The chain combines TRBV7-9 with TRBJ1-1, with 9 positions matching TRBD1. The V gene's germline CDR1 is SEHNR and CDR2 FQNEAQ (reference sequence). Germline trimming cut 6 bases from V and 4 bases from J; bases unmatched to any gene: 9. The CDR3 loop spans 15 amino acids. The CDR3 nucleotides read TGTGCCAGCAGGAGACAGGGGGTTTTGGGCACTGAAGCTTTCTTT. Its protein product is CASRRQGVLGTEAFF.

The chain employs TRBV5-1 and TRBJ1-2; a weak D match, TRBD1 (6 bases). The ends were cut back, 4 bases at V and 4 bases at J, with 14 bases in the middle. The length of the CDR3 is 14 residues. Germline V gene lookup returns CDR1 SGHRS and CDR2 YFSETQ. CDR3 nucleotide sequence: TGCGCCAGCAGCCAAGAGGGGGTCATCTATGGCTACACCTTC. This codes for CASSQEGVIYGYTF.

This chain links TRBV4-1 with TRBJ2-1, with TRBD2 matching over 11 bases. This CDR3 has 17 residues. Germline assignment: CDR1 MGHRA and CDR2 YSYEKL. After removal of 1 base from V and 8 bases from J, the junction contained 10 bases not matched to a gene. The CDR3 DNA sequence: TGCGCCAGCAGCCAAGGGCTCCTAGCGGGAGGCCGGGATGAGCAGTTCTTC. It is translated as CASSQGLLAGGRDEQFF.

The DNA of the CDR3 is TGTGCCAGCAGCTGGGAGCGCGGCTACACCTTC. Its protein product is CASSWERGYTF. The V gene is TRBV6-5, the J gene TRBJ1-2; D unresolved. Germline V CDR1 and CDR2: MNHEY, SVGAGI. Trimming took off 6 bases at V and 8 bases at J, with 10 bases between the two ends. The CDR3 sequence is 11 residues long.

The rearrangement joins TRBV5-6 to TRBJ2-7, with a possible D match to TRBD2 (5 bases). The ends were cut back, 0 bases at V and 3 bases at J, with 19 bases in the middle. The CDR3 covers 17 residues. CDR1 SGHDT and CDR2 YYEEEE come from the germline V gene. CDR3 sequence: CASSLEDPYGGDYEQYF. The CDR3 DNA is TGTGCCAGCAGCTTGGAGGATCCCTATGGAGGAGACTACGAGCAGTACTTC.

This clone was observed once. The chain carries TRBV10-3 and TRBJ1-4; a possible D gene is TRBD1 (5 bases). V shed 4 bases and J shed 7 bases, with 22 bases lying between them. Per germline, CDR1 ENHRY and CDR2 SYGVKD. This CDR3 has 17 amino acids. CDR3 in DNA: TGTGCCATCAGTGCTCTAGGCCGACAGTCCCTCGGTGAAAAACTGTTTTTT. It specifies CAISALGRQSLGEKLFF.

The chain joins TRBV7-9 to TRBJ1-2; D is ambiguous. The ends were cut back, 4 bases at V and 1 base at J, with 13 bases in the middle. The CDR3 extends over 15 amino acids. Germline CDR1 reads SEHNR; CDR2 reads FQNEAQ (reference sequence). The CDR3 region has the DNA TGTGCCAGCAGCTCATCCAGCAACAGTAACTATGGCTACACCTTC. It codes for CASSSSSNSNYGYTF.

The V and J genes are TRBV4-1 and TRBJ1-2; D remains unclear. CDR3 length: 18 residues. V was trimmed by 1 base and J by 4 bases, leaving 22 bases between them. Germline V gives CDR1 MGHRA, CDR2 YSYEKL. The CDR3: CASSQGVRTSRNSYGYTF. CDR3 nucleotide sequence: TGCGCCAGCAGCCAAGGGGTTCGGACTTCGCGGAATTCCTATGGCTACACCTTC.

The chain uses TRBV28 and TRBJ2-7; the match to TRBD1 covers 7 bases. The CDR3 totals 14 residues. Losses at the gene ends were 2 bases for V and 3 bases for J; bases not matched to a gene: 4. Germline assignment: CDR1 MDHEN and CDR2 SYDVKM. The CDR3 spells CASSLQGVVYEQYF. CDR3 sequence (DNA): TGTGCCAGCAGTTTACAGGGGGTTGTCTACGAGCAGTACTTC.

This clone has only a few counts. J is TRBJ1-1 and V is TRBV20-1; 7 nucleotides line up with TRBD1. This CDR3 contains 11 residues. Germline trimming cut 6 bases from V and 8 bases from J; bases unmatched to any gene: 6. Germline V gene lookup returns CDR1 DFQATT and CDR2 SNEGSKA (reference sequence). Here the CDR3 reads CSAPGQREAFF. CDR3 sequence (DNA): TGCAGTGCCCCGGGACAGAGAGAAGCTTTCTTT.

This clone came up once. The chain links TRBV6-5 to TRBJ2-2, with 9 bases aligning to TRBD2. V lost 6 bases, J lost 4 bases, and 6 bases stayed unmatched. The CDR3 contains 15 residues. Germline V gene data show CDR1 as MNHEY and CDR2 as SVGAGI. The CDR3 loop is CASRLTSGITGELFF. In nucleotides, the CDR3 is TGTGCCAGCAGACTGACTAGCGGAATCACCGGGGAGCTGTTTTTT.